The clone carrying this T cell receptor (beta chain) was seen ten or more times. Its antigen remains unidentified. The sample originates from a study of blood T cells in healthy people across ages. Study results and caveats: When set beside aged donors, long-lived donors presented more naive CD4+ cells and higher diversity. A roughly linear fall in TCR beta diversity per million T cells was seen with increasing age.

The CDR3 has 16 residues. Trimming shortened V by 6 bases and J by 3 bases, and 20 bases separated the two germline ends. Each donor supplied approximately 10 milliliters of peripheral blood. Every sample yielded at least 6 million isolated PBMCs. A second PCR of roughly 7 to 11 cycles used a sample-barcoded 5' primer and a J-beta primer mix. One entry per CDR3 protein, called by TCRdb with MiXCR from the 5' RACE reads. Of 790,000 or so distinct CDR3 sequences in the sample, about 45% were seen once. This sequence was found in an elderly man in good health. The chain carries TRBV12-3 or TRBV12-4 and TRBJ2-5, with D possibly matching TRBD1 (7 bases). The sample taken for sequencing was blood. As DNA, the CDR3 is TGTGCCAGCAGACCCCAGGGGGGCAGGGGGAAAGAGACCCAGTACTTC. Translating gives CASRPQGGRGKETQYF.